Listed below are T cell receptor beta chains from one sample, sequenced in a study of Graves' ophthalmopathy and Graves' hyperthyroidism. TCRdb itself ran the multiplex PCR reads through MiXCR, one entry per CDR3 protein. Among just over 600,000 distinct CDR3 sequences listed, 20% to 25% were seen once. The sequencing sample was made of peripheral blood. These receptors all stem from a woman younger than 30 with stable Graves' hyperthyroidism. Some clones in this sample may be carry-over from other donors' samples. Each CDR3 is given with its conserved first and last residue. Each record gives: clone size, D gene, V gene, J gene, CDR3 DNA, CDR3 protein. A D gene is named only where the DNA matches it firmly. Where a row states a size, it is once, few, many or the class of an expanded clone; other rows omit it.

many	-	TRBV12-3/TRBV12-4	TRBJ1-1	TGTGCCAGCAGTTTAATAGCTAACACTGAAGCTTTCTTT	CASSLIANTEAFF
-	-	TRBV28	TRBJ2-5	TGTGCCAGCATATCCCACGGGAGAGAGACCCAGTACTTC	CASISHGRETQYF
-	TRBD2	TRBV27	TRBJ2-5	TGTGCCAGCAGTTTATCGACTAGCGGAGAGACCCAGTACTTC	CASSLSTSGETQYF
many	-	TRBV10-3	TRBJ2-7	TGTGCCATCAGTGACCCCAAGGTGGGCCTCTACGAGCAGTACTTC	CAISDPKVGLYEQYF
many	-	TRBV20-1	TRBJ1-2	TGCAGTGCTAGAGATGCCCGGGGAGCTGGCTACACCTTC	CSARDARGAGYTF
many	-	TRBV10-3	TRBJ1-5	TGTGCCATCAGTGAGCAGGACAGGCCCCAGCATTTT	CAISEQDRPQHF
-	TRBD1	TRBV19	TRBJ2-7	TGTGCCAGTAGTTACGCCGGGACAGTAGACTACGAGCAGTACTTC	CASSYAGTVDYEQYF
-	-	TRBV6-2/TRBV6-3	TRBJ1-1	TGTGCCACCAGATTCCCCCGTGGGGACACTGAAGCTTTCTTT	CATRFPRGDTEAFF
-	-	TRBV2	TRBJ2-5	TGTGCCAGCGCGCCTGCTTCGGGGCGGGGAGAGACCCAGTACTTC	CASAPASGRGETQYF
many	TRBD1	TRBV6-5	TRBJ2-7	TGTGCCAGCAGTGTACTACAGGGGGCTGACTACGAGCAGTACTTC	CASSVLQGADYEQYF
-	TRBD2	TRBV30	TRBJ2-7	TGTGCCTGGAGTGTGCCCGGGGGGAGAACCTACGAGCAGTACTTC	CAWSVPGGRTYEQYF
many	-	TRBV6-1	TRBJ1-5	TGTGCCAGCAGCGACATAAAAAGTCAGCCCCAGCATTTT	CASSDIKSQPQHF
many	-	TRBV7-6	TRBJ1-1	TGTGCCAGCAGTTTACAGGGCTATGAAGCTTTCTTT	CASSLQGYEAFF
many	TRBD1	TRBV19	TRBJ1-1	TGTGCCAGTAGTCCGACAGGGTGGAACACTGAAGCTTTCTTT	CASSPTGWNTEAFF
few	-	TRBV2	TRBJ1-6	TGTGCCAGCAACGCCGAGAGCTCCTATGATTCACCCCTCCACTTT	CASNAESSYDSPLHF
-	-	TRBV4-1	TRBJ1-2	TGCGCCAGCAGACCAGCGGGGAGTTATGGCTACACCTTC	CASRPAGSYGYTF
many	-	TRBV3-1	TRBJ2-5	TGTGCCAGCAGCCACCGCCGGAGCGGACATGGGGAGACCCAGTACTTC	CASSHRRSGHGETQYF
-	-	TRBV12-3/TRBV12-4	TRBJ1-1	TGTGCCAGCAGCATACAGGTCCGGAACACTGATGCTTTCTTT	CASSIQVRNTDAFF
-	-	TRBV14	TRBJ2-7	TGTGCCAGCAGCCAAGGCCCCGCTAGGGGTGAGGACGAGCAGTACTTC	CASSQGPARGEDEQYF
many	TRBD1	TRBV20-1	TRBJ2-7	TGCAGTGTTTCGACAGGGGGCGTATGGGAGCAGTACTTC	CSVSTGGVWEQYF
-	TRBD2	TRBV20-1	TRBJ2-7	TGCAGTGCTAGCAGCGGGGACTCAACCTACGAGCAGTACTTC	CSASSGDSTYEQYF
many	-	TRBV7-2	TRBJ2-5	TGTGCCAGCAGTTCGTTCCAGGGAGAGACCCAGTACTTC	CASSSFQGETQYF
few	-	TRBV20-1	TRBJ1-6	TGCAGTGCCCACGAGGGATCCTATAATTCACCCCTCCACTTT	CSAHEGSYNSPLHF
few	TRBD2	TRBV11-2	TRBJ2-5	TGTGCCAGCAGTTTTAGCGGGGGGGCCTCAGAGACCCAGTACTTC	CASSFSGGASETQYF
-	-	TRBV2	TRBJ2-3	TGTGCCAGCAGGAACACAGATACGCAGTATTTT	CASRNTDTQYF
many	-	TRBV5-1	TRBJ2-7	TGCGCCAGCAGCTTGAATGGGGGTATGCTCTACGAGCAGTACTTC	CASSLNGGMLYEQYF
many	-	TRBV2	TRBJ1-2	TGTGCCAGCAGTCAACAGGAACGGGGACTAGGGGGCTACACCTTC	CASSQQERGLGGYTF
-	-	TRBV28	TRBJ1-5	TGTGCCGGCAGTGAAACGGGGATAGGACGGGTGAAAGATCAGCCCCAGCATTTT	CAGSETGIGRVKDQPQHF
-	-	TRBV6-1	TRBJ1-5	TGTGCCAGCACCTCAGGATCTCCAATTATGGGCCAGCCCCAGCATTTT	CASTSGSPIMGQPQHF
many	-	TRBV6-1	TRBJ1-2	TGTGCCACCTTTGGAATGATGGGACTCGGCTACACCTTC	CATFGMMGLGYTF
-	-	TRBV5-6	TRBJ1-3	TGTGCCAGCAGCTTGGAGGACTCTGGAAACACCATATATTTT	CASSLEDSGNTIYF
many	TRBD2	TRBV9	TRBJ2-7	TGTGCCAGCAGCGGGACTAGCGGGAGCTCCTACGAGCAGTACTTC	CASSGTSGSSYEQYF
-	-	TRBV5-1	TRBJ2-7	TGCGCCAGCAGCTTGCGGGACCCTTACTACGAGCAGTACTTC	CASSLRDPYYEQYF
many	-	TRBV18	TRBJ2-5	TGTGCCAGCTCACCACCGTCGAGTCAGGAGACCCAGTACTTC	CASSPPSSQETQYF
many	-	TRBV6-2/TRBV6-3	TRBJ2-7	TGTGCCAGCAGTTACCCGGGAAACGAGCAGTACTTC	CASSYPGNEQYF
many	-	TRBV20-1	TRBJ2-7	TGCAGTGCTAGGGACTACTACGAGCAGTACTTC	CSARDYYEQYF
many	-	TRBV12-3/TRBV12-4	TRBJ2-4	TGTGCCAGCAGTTCACTACCCGGGAAGTCCCTAGCCAAAAACATTCAGTACTTC	CASSSLPGKSLAKNIQYF
few	TRBD1	TRBV27	TRBJ1-2	TGTGCCAGCAGTACCACCGGGACAGGGAACTATGGCTACACCTTC	CASSTTGTGNYGYTF
many	-	TRBV20-1	TRBJ1-1	TGCAGTGCTAGAGAATGGCGCAGAACGAACACTGAAGCTTTCTTT	CSAREWRRTNTEAFF
many	-	TRBV2	TRBJ2-7	TGTGCCAGCTCCCTCGTCGAGCAGTACTTC	CASSLVEQYF
few	-	TRBV4-1	TRBJ2-4	TGCGCCAGCAGCCAAGTGGGAGCCAAAAACATTCAGTACTTC	CASSQVGAKNIQYF
few	TRBD2	TRBV11-2	TRBJ2-2	TGTGCCAGCAGCCGCCCCCCAGCGGGAGACGGGACCGGGGAGCTGTTTTTT	CASSRPPAGDGTGELFF
many	-	TRBV5-1	TRBJ2-7	TGTGCCAGCAGCTGGGACTCCTACGAGCAGTACTTC	CASSWDSYEQYF
few	-	TRBV6-5	TRBJ2-5	TGTGCCAGCAGTTCCGCGCAGATTACCCCCTTCCAAGAGACCCAGTACTTC	CASSSAQITPFQETQYF
-	-	TRBV28	TRBJ2-7	TGTGCCACGTACTCGGGTCTTACCTACGAGCAGTACTTC	CATYSGLTYEQYF
few	-	TRBV9	TRBJ1-2	TGTGCCAGCAGCGTAGGGGGGGGCGCCGAGGGCTACACCTTC	CASSVGGGAEGYTF